What follows are 9 T cell receptor beta chains derived from one specimen sequenced in a study of blood T cell repertoires in COVID-19. The method was immunoSEQ multiplex PCR; TCRdb's version includes in-frame clones alone and lacks a portion of them. This sample has nearly 110,000 clones; 88% occur once, and the top ten carry around 7%. The sample was peripheral blood. All receptors come from a man between 50 and 59 years old with active or convalescent COVID-19.

In this sample, this clone turned up once. The chain combines TRBV29-1 with TRBJ1-4; D remains unclear. The CDR3 extends over 14 amino acids. Per germline, CDR1 SQVTM and CDR2 ANQGSEA. V lost 4 bases and J lost 3, with 12 bases in between. CDR3 loop: CSVGPEVSNEKLFF. In DNA form, the CDR3 reads TGCAGCGTTGGGCCCGAGGTGTCTAATGAAAAACTGTTTTTT.

The chain combines TRBV6-5 with TRBJ1-1, with D unresolved. Trimming cost V 4 bases and J 0 bases, with 6 bases left between them. Germline values: CDR1 MNHEY, CDR2 SVGAGI. The CDR3 runs to 13 residues. CDR3 region: CASSWAVNTEAFF. CDR3 sequence (DNA): TGTGCCAGCAGTTGGGCCGTGAACACTGAAGCTTTCTTT.

The CDR3 protein is CASSYSSGWTEAFF. Here the CDR3 DNA reads TGTGCCAGCAGTTACTCATCAGGGTGGACTGAAGCTTTCTTT. The chain couples TRBV6-5 to TRBJ1-1; possible D gene TRBD1, 5 bases. The ends were cut back, 0 bases at V and 5 bases at J, with 10 bases in the middle. The CDR3 has 14 residues. The germline gives CDR1 MNHEY, CDR2 SVGAGI.

The rearrangement links TRBV5-1 to TRBJ2-1; weak D call: TRBD2 (6 bases). The CDR3 totals 15 residues. From germline, CDR1 is SGHRS and CDR2 YFSETQ. Between the trimmed V and J ends, which lost 0 bases and 4 bases, there was a span of 11 bases. The CDR3 nucleotides are TGCGCCAGCAGCTTGGTGGCTAGCGCTTACAATGAGCAGTTCTTC. Translated, it gives CASSLVASAYNEQFF.

This clone was seen just once. This chain uses TRBV24-1 with TRBJ2-7; D remains ambiguous. The CDR3 runs to 13 residues. The ends were cut back, 7 bases at V and 2 bases at J, with 11 bases in the middle. CDR1 KGHDR and CDR2 SFDVKD come from the germline V gene. The CDR3 DNA follows: TGTGCCACCAGCGGCGGATATGCCTACGAGCAGTACTTC. As protein: CATSGGYAYEQYF.

The CDR3 DNA is TGTGCCAGCAGCACAGGCAACACTGAAGCTTTCTTT. This gives the protein CASSTGNTEAFF. The V and J genes are TRBV6-6 and TRBJ1-1; possibly TRBD1 for D (5 bases). Germline CDR1 reads MNHNY; CDR2 reads SVGAGI (reference sequence). This CDR3 region has 12 residues. V lost 6 bases, J lost 2 bases, and 7 bases lay in between.

V usage is TRBV10-3 and J usage is TRBJ2-1, with 15 nucleotides matching TRBD2. Trimming at V came to 4 bases and at J to 10 bases, leaving 11 bases not matched to a gene. This CDR3 spans 17 amino acids. CDR1 and CDR2 (germline): ENHRY, SYGVKD. The CDR3 region has the DNA TGTGCCATCAGTGCCGGACTAGCGGGAGGGCTCCACACGGAGCAGTTCTTC. Translating it yields CAISAGLAGGLHTEQFF.

The chain combines TRBV11-2 with TRBJ2-1; 10 nucleotides line up with TRBD2. The junction had 5 bases not matched to a gene; V was cut back by 5 bases and J by 4 bases. The CDR3 contains 15 residues. The germline V gene encodes CDR1 SGHAT and CDR2 FQNNGV. CDR3 in amino acids: CASSASGRLYNEQFF. CDR3 bases: TGTGCCAGCAGCGCTAGCGGGAGATTATACAATGAGCAGTTCTTC.

V is TRBV10-3 and J is TRBJ1-1, with D perhaps TRBD1 (5 bases). CDR3 size: 13 residues. V was cut by 6 bases and J by 7 bases, with 15 bases left in between. Germline loops: CDR1 ENHRY, CDR2 SYGVKD. In DNA, the CDR3 is TGTGCCATCAGGTCGACAGTCTCGGGTGAAGCTTTCTTT. This gives the protein CAIRSTVSGEAFF.